The next 24 T cell receptor beta chains were all read from a single sample in a study of blood T cell repertoires in COVID-19. Some clones are missing from TCRdb's copy, which holds only in-frame ones; the method was immunoSEQ multiplex PCR. The table has some 260,000 clones, around 90% seen once. Material for sequencing was peripheral blood. The receptor set was obtained from a woman aged 40 to 50 who had recovered from COVID-19.

This chain joins TRBV12-3 or TRBV12-4 and TRBJ1-1; maybe TRBD1 (5 bases). This CDR3 is 12 amino acids long. The V gene lost 6 bases and the J gene lost 3 bases, with 8 bases spanning the gap. CDR3 protein: CASSLQDTEAFF. The CDR3 bases are TGTGCCAGCAGCCTACAGGACACTGAAGCTTTCTTT.

The chain carries TRBV28 and TRBJ1-5; 7 bases align to TRBD1. V gave up 2 bases and J gave up 6 bases; unmatched junction bases: 7. The CDR3 spans 15 residues. CDR1 and CDR2 from the germline V gene are MDHEN and SYDVKM. CDR3 coding DNA: TGTGCCAGCAGTTTAGGGCCCAGGGGGAGTCAGCCCCAGCATTTT. Protein sequence: CASSLGPRGSQPQHF.

This chain uses TRBV6-4 with TRBJ2-1; 9 bases are shared with TRBD2. Trimming cost V 7 bases and J 0 bases; bases outside gene matches: 10. Germline CDR1 and CDR2: MRHNA and SNTAGT. CDR3 length: 17 residues. CDR3 nucleotides: TGTGCCAGCATGTTGGTTAGCGGGAGTTCCTCCTACAATGAGCAGTTCTTC. Translated, it gives CASMLVSGSSSYNEQFF.

This chain uses TRBV7-2 with TRBJ2-2; D is perhaps TRBD1 (6 bases). Looked up from germline, CDR1 is SGHTA and CDR2 is FQGNSA. V gave up 8 bases and J gave up 0 bases, with 10 bases separating them. This CDR3 contains 14 residues. CDR3 DNA: TGTGCCAGCCAGGGGCTATCGAACACCGGGGAGCTGTTTTTT. This translates into CASQGLSNTGELFF.

V usage is TRBV10-3 and J usage is TRBJ2-7; 8 nucleotides match TRBD1. Germline V gene lookup returns CDR1 ENHRY and CDR2 SYGVKD. This CDR3 comprises 14 residues. Losses at the gene ends were 0 bases for V and 4 bases for J; bases not matched to a gene: 2. CDR3 in DNA: TGTGCCATCAGTGAGTCGGGACAGGCTTACGAGCAGTACTTC. It translates to CAISESGQAYEQYF.

Details on this clone: Its ends do not fully match the called genes, so a read error is possible. CDR3 sequence: CASSPRTSGSGETQYF. Here the CDR3 DNA reads TGTGCTAGCAGCCCCCGGACTAGCGGGAGTGGGGAGACCCAGTACTTC. The rearrangement uses TRBV7-7 and TRBJ2-5; 13 nucleotides agree with TRBD2. CDR3 length: 16 amino acids. The germline gives CDR1 SSHAT, CDR2 FNYEAQ (reference sequence).

The chain recombines TRBV19 with TRBJ2-1, with D possibly matching TRBD2 (6 bases). With 0 bases removed from V and 0 bases from J, the gap between germline ends came to 9 bases. CDR1 and CDR2 from the germline V gene are LNHDA and SQIVND (reference sequence). The CDR3 extends over 16 amino acids. CDR3 sequence reads: CASSIEVGSSYNEQFF. In DNA, the CDR3 is TGTGCCAGTAGTATAGAGGTCGGGAGCTCCTACAATGAGCAGTTCTTC. Full variable domain (outside the CDR3, taken from reference TRBV19 and TRBJ2-1): DGGITQSPKYLFRKEGQNVTLSCEQNLNHDAMYWYRQDPGQGLRLIYYSQIVNDFQKGDIAEGYSVSREKKESFPLTVTSAQKNPTAFYLCASSIEVGSSYNEQFFGPGTRLTVL.

The chain has TRBV11-2 and TRBJ2-1; a weak D match, TRBD2 (7 bases). CDR3 size: 15 residues. Germline loops: CDR1 SGHAT, CDR2 FQNNGV. Trimming left V 5 bases short and J 15 bases short, with 26 bases between. In nucleotides, the CDR3 is TGTGCCAGCAGCGGCGGGGGCCAAACAGGGTGGAGGGGGTTCTTC. It specifies CASSGGGQTGWRGFF.

The chain is built from TRBV10-3 and TRBJ1-1; TRBD1 might be the D (5 bases). This CDR3 is built from 13 residues. Looked up from germline, CDR1 is ENHRY and CDR2 is SYGVKD. V lost 4 bases and J 5 bases, leaving 11 bases between the germline ends. CDR3 in amino acids: CAISASQGTEAFF. Here the CDR3 DNA reads TGTGCCATCAGTGCCTCCCAGGGAACTGAAGCTTTCTTT.

The chain couples TRBV4-3 to TRBJ2-1, with 7 bases lining up with TRBD2. The V and J ends lost 0 bases and 0 bases, in that order; junction bases with no gene match: 8. The V gene's germline CDR1 is LGHNA and CDR2 YSLEER. CDR3 length equals 18 residues. The CDR3 DNA is TGCGCCAGCAGCCAAGATCTGAGCGGGATCGGCTCCTACAATGAGCAGTTCTTC. This gives the protein CASSQDLSGIGSYNEQFF.

J is TRBJ1-6 and V is TRBV6-4; D remains unclear. Trimming removed 4 bases at V and 7 bases at J, with 14 bases between. CDR1 and CDR2 (germline): MRHNA, SNTAGT. This CDR3 comprises 15 residues. The CDR3 protein is CASSAQVLLNSPLHF. CDR3 bases: TGTGCCAGCAGTGCCCAGGTACTCCTGAATTCACCCCTCCACTTT.

CDR3 coding DNA: TGTGCCTGGGCCCGACAGGGCTATCAGCCCCAGCATTTT. As protein: CAWARQGYQPQHF. This chain connects TRBV30 to TRBJ1-5, with 7 bases aligning to TRBD1. This CDR3 region has 13 residues. Germline CDR1 and CDR2: GTSNPN and SVGIG (reference sequence). The V segment lost 5 bases and the J segment 5 bases; nucleotides outside the gene matches: 6.

The chain joins TRBV7-3 to TRBJ2-2; D might be TRBD2 (6 bases). Germline V lookup: CDR1 SGHTA, CDR2 FQGTGA. Trimming took off 3 bases at V and 6 bases at J, with 14 bases between the two ends. This CDR3 is built from 15 residues. The CDR3 DNA follows: TGTGCCAGCAGCTTCCGGGGGTTGGGGTCCGGGGAGCTGTTTTTT. It translates to CASSFRGLGSGELFF.

CDR3 protein: CASSLGQGAPNTEAFF. CDR3 DNA: TGTGCCAGCAGCTTAGGGCAGGGGGCCCCCAACACTGAAGCTTTCTTT. The V call is TRBV11-2, the J call TRBJ1-1; 8 bases align to TRBD1. The CDR3 has 16 amino acids. The trim removed 1 base at V and 2 bases at J, leaving 6 bases unmatched. Germline V lookup: CDR1 SGHAT, CDR2 FQNNGV. The variable domain in full, with the rest retrieved from reference TRBV11-2 and TRBJ1-1, is EAGVAQSPRYKIIEKRQSVAFWCNPISGHATLYWYQQILGQGPKLLIQFQNNGVVDDSQLPKDRFSAERLKGVDSTLKIQPAKLEDSAVYLCASSLGQGAPNTEAFFGQGTRLTVV.

V usage is TRBV6-1 and J usage is TRBJ1-6, with 10 positions matching TRBD1. The CDR3 totals 15 residues. J lost 10 bases, V lost 1 base, and 4 bases had no gene match. Germline loops: CDR1 MNHNS, CDR2 SASEGT. The CDR3 coding sequence is TGTGCCAGCAGTGAAGGGACAGGGGGGGACTCACCCCTCCACTTT. Translation: CASSEGTGGDSPLHF.

The chain employs TRBV6-5 and TRBJ2-2, with D possibly matching TRBD1 (6 bases). The V end was cut by 6 bases, the J end by 2 bases, with 10 bases between. Per the germline V gene, CDR1 is MNHEY and CDR2 is SVGAGI. The CDR3 is 14 amino acids. The CDR3 DNA is TGTGCCAGCAGAAACAGGGAAAACACCGGGGAGCTGTTTTTT. Protein product: CASRNRENTGELFF.

This sequence joins TRBV6-5 and TRBJ2-3; no clear D gene. This CDR3 contains 16 residues. Trimming removed 2 bases at V and 0 bases at J, with 12 bases between. CDR1 and CDR2 from the germline V gene are MNHEY and SVGAGI. The CDR3 DNA is TGTGCCAGCAGTTACGGTCCCGGGTCTAGCACAGATACGCAGTATTTT. Translated, it gives CASSYGPGSSTDTQYF.

The genes are TRBV7-9 and TRBJ1-2, with 10 bases aligning to TRBD1. This CDR3 is 15 amino acids long. CDR1 and CDR2 from the germline V gene are SEHNR and FQNEAQ (reference sequence). V shed 3 bases, J shed 8 bases, and the junction held 9 bases outside the gene matches. CDR3 in amino acids: CASSFPGQGRGGYTF. The CDR3 region has the DNA TGTGCCAGCAGCTTCCCGGGACAGGGGAGGGGCGGCTACACCTTC.

The rearrangement links TRBV10-3 to TRBJ1-2; D might be TRBD1 (5 bases). Germline V gene lookup returns CDR1 ENHRY and CDR2 SYGVKD. The CDR3 has 13 amino acids. Trimming stripped 8 bases from V and 0 bases from J, with 10 bases between. CDR3 sequence: CAIGTDPNYGYTF. As DNA, the CDR3 is TGTGCCATCGGGACTGACCCTAACTATGGCTACACCTTC.

The rearrangement joins TRBV7-3 to TRBJ1-3, with D hard to call. The CDR3 is made up of 15 amino acids. The germline gives CDR1 SGHTA, CDR2 FQGTGA. V was clipped by 0 bases and J by 0 bases, with 6 bases between them. The CDR3 nucleotides read TGTGCCAGCAGCTTAACGGCCAGCTCTGGAAACACCATATATTTT. Amino acids: CASSLTASSGNTIYF.

This chain links TRBV7-2 with TRBJ1-2, with unresolved D. The CDR3 consists of 12 residues. Trimming pared 5 bases from V and 8 bases from J, leaving 12 bases between. The V gene's germline CDR1 is SGHTA and CDR2 FQGNSA. CDR3 nucleotides: TGTGCCAGCAGCCAAGGGAGTACCGGCTACACCTTC. Its translation: CASSQGSTGYTF.

The chain combines TRBV7-9 with TRBJ1-4, with D perhaps TRBD1 (6 bases). V lost 0 bases and J 6 bases, leaving 11 bases between the germline ends. The CDR3 is 15 amino acids. The germline gives CDR1 SEHNR, CDR2 FQNEAQ (reference sequence). CDR3 in DNA: TGTGCCAGCAGCTTAGCGCCGGACAGACATGAAAAACTGTTTTTT. Its translation: CASSLAPDRHEKLFF.

The CDR3 is CASSFHRDDEQYV. The CDR3 DNA reads as TGTGCCAGCAGTTTCCACAGGGATGACGAGCAGTACGTC. The chain carries TRBV27 and TRBJ2-7; the D gene is possibly TRBD1 (6 bases). The germline V gene has CDR1 MNHEY and CDR2 SMNVEV (reference sequence). The ends were cut back, 3 bases at V and 5 bases at J, with 11 bases in the middle. This CDR3 is 13 amino acids long.

The chain couples TRBV7-8 to TRBJ2-1; a weak D match, TRBD2 (6 bases). The V and J ends lost 5 bases and 4 bases respectively, with 12 bases between them. The CDR3 consists of 14 residues. The germline V gene encodes CDR1 SGHVS and CDR2 FQNEAQ. This chain's CDR3 is CASSPVGGYNEQFF. The CDR3, as DNA: TGTGCCAGCAGCCCCGTTGGGGGGTACAATGAGCAGTTCTTC.